This T cell receptor (beta chain) was observed in a study of vaccination and CD4 T cells after COVID-19. Researchers used the Oncomine TCR Beta short-read assay to sequence DNA from cultured CD4+ T cells. TCRdb analysed the PCR reads with MiXCR anew, one entry per CDR3 protein. Among around 14,000 distinct CDR3 sequences, about 21% were seen once, and the ten largest hold 13% to 15%. Treatment indicated: 10-day PBMC culture with coronavirus spike peptide pools or control peptides (ViraFEST assay). Of note for this clonotype: Its antigen is currently unknown.

V was trimmed by 2 bases and J by 6 bases, leaving 11 bases between them. This CDR3 is built from 13 residues. CDR1 is SGHDN and CDR2 is FVKESK in the germline V gene. The genes are TRBV14 and TRBJ2-7; D may match TRBD1 or TRBD2 (6 bases each). The receptor's source is a human donor with COVID-19. Sequenced sample: cultured CD4+ T cells from blood. CDR3 amino acids: CASSQIGGLEQYF. CDR3 coding DNA: TGTGCCAGCAGCCAAATAGGGGGGCTCGAGCAGTACTTC.